Shown below are 24 T cell receptor beta chains from a single sample sequenced in a study of human T cells and chemical hapten exposure. Time point: pre-sensitization, week 0. Treatment reported: therapeutic diphenylcyclopropenone sensitization with weekly scalp DPC. Each CDR3 protein gets one entry after TCRdb re-called the RACE reads with MiXCR. The sample lists roughly 250,000 distinct CDR3 sequences, about 8.1% occurring once. This material consisted of whole blood, taken in connection with sensitization to the hapten diphenylcyclopropenone (DPC). The receptors come from a woman between 35 and 50 years old with alopecia areata. Some clones in this sample may be carry-over from other donors' samples.

The V and J genes are TRBV20-1 and TRBJ1-1; 9 bases align to TRBD1. With V trimmed by 6 bases and J by 8 bases, 10 bases remained unmatched. In germline, CDR1 is DFQATT, CDR2 SNEGSKA (reference sequence). The CDR3 runs 13 residues. For the CDR3, the DNA is TGCAGTGCCATCTTGAACAGGGGGCGCGAAGCTTTCTTT. This encodes CSAILNRGREAFF.

The chain has TRBV7-2 and TRBJ2-3, with TRBD1 matching 9 bases. The V gene end was trimmed by 6 bases and the J gene end by 1 base; junction bases not matched to a gene: 5. The germline V gene has CDR1 SGHTA and CDR2 FQGNSA. This CDR3 is 15 amino acids long. In DNA form, the CDR3 reads TGTGCCAGCAGAGGACAGGGGTTCGGCACAGATACGCAGTATTTT. Protein product: CASRGQGFGTDTQYF. Variable domain in full (rest from reference TRBV7-2 and TRBJ2-3): GAGVSQSPSNKVTEKGKDVELRCDPISGHTALYWYRQSLGQGLEFLIYFQGNSAPDKSGLPSDRFSAERTGGSVSTLTIQRTQQEDSAVYLCASRGQGFGTDTQYFGPGTRLTVL.

This clonotype has just a few counts. V is TRBV7-2 and J is TRBJ2-3, with a tentative D call TRBD2 (6 bases). The ends were cut back, 8 bases at V and 3 bases at J, with 15 bases in the middle. CDR1 and CDR2 (germline): SGHTA, FQGNSA. This CDR3 comprises 14 residues. CDR3 sequence: CASEASGRTDTQYF. The CDR3 region has the DNA TGTGCCAGCGAGGCTAGTGGGAGGACAGATACGCAGTATTTT. Variable domain in full (rest from reference TRBV7-2 and TRBJ2-3): GAGVSQSPSNKVTEKGKDVELRCDPISGHTALYWYRQSLGQGLEFLIYFQGNSAPDKSGLPSDRFSAERTGGSVSTLTIQRTQQEDSAVYLCASEASGRTDTQYFGPGTRLTVL.

V and J are TRBV2 and TRBJ2-7; D may be TRBD1 (6 bases). V gave up 4 bases and J gave up 2 bases, with 12 bases separating them. The CDR3 loop spans 14 amino acids. In germline, CDR1 is SNHLY, CDR2 FYNNEI. The CDR3 sequence: CASSAPGATYEQYF. The CDR3, as DNA: TGTGCCAGCAGTGCTCCAGGGGCGACCTACGAGCAGTACTTC.

This clonotype was seen at least ten times. CDR3 bases: TGTGCCAGCAGCCTCAGGGAAGCAGTAGGGTCAGATACGCAGTATTTT. Translation: CASSLREAVGSDTQYF. This chain connects TRBV7-2 to TRBJ2-3; the D gene is possibly TRBD1 (5 bases). The CDR3 contains 16 residues. The germline CDR1 and CDR2 sequences are SGHTA and FQGNSA. Between the trimmed V and J ends, which lost 5 bases and 4 bases, there was a span of 19 bases.

This clonotype was recorded many times. The chain has TRBV12-3 or TRBV12-4 and TRBJ2-1; D not certain. V dropped 5 bases and J dropped 4 bases, with 6 bases sitting between them. CDR3 length: 12 amino acids. The CDR3 DNA sequence: TGTGCCAGCAGTCCCCGTTACAATGAGCAGTTCTTC. The encoded protein is CASSPRYNEQFF.

This clonotype has a handful of counts. This rearrangement joins TRBV5-6 to TRBJ1-5; D gene ambiguous. Trimming left V 5 bases short and J 10 bases short, with 10 bases between. Germline CDR1 and CDR2: SGHDT and YYEEEE. The CDR3 has 11 residues. The CDR3 here is CASSPFKPQHF. CDR3 sequence (DNA): TGTGCCAGCAGTCCGTTCAAACCCCAGCATTTT.

This rearrangement joins TRBV18 to TRBJ1-4; TRBD1 might be the D (6 bases). This CDR3 spans 15 amino acids. V was pared by 3 bases and J by 6 bases, with 14 bases between. Per the germline V gene, CDR1 is KGHSH and CDR2 is LQKENI. The CDR3 loop reads CASSPRTGFDEKLFF. CDR3 sequence (DNA): TGTGCCAGCTCACCCCGTACAGGGTTCGATGAAAAACTGTTTTTT.

This chain connects TRBV20-1 to TRBJ2-7; D not resolved. The CDR3 extends over 10 amino acids. With 5 bases removed from V and 6 bases from J, the gap between germline ends came to 8 bases. Germline values: CDR1 DFQATT, CDR2 SNEGSKA (reference sequence). The CDR3: CSAFGPEQYF. CDR3 nucleotides: TGCAGTGCTTTCGGTCCCGAGCAGTACTTC.

The chain employs TRBV15 and TRBJ1-5; maybe TRBD1 (6 bases). The germline V gene encodes CDR1 LNHNV and CDR2 YYDKDF (reference sequence). The CDR3 covers 16 residues. The ends were cut back, 1 base at V and 0 bases at J, with 10 bases in the middle. CDR3 coding DNA: TGTGCCACCAGCAGAGTCGGGGGCACTAGCAATCAGCCCCAGCATTTT. It is translated as CATSRVGGTSNQPQHF.

This sequence joins TRBV12-5 and TRBJ2-3; D is perhaps TRBD1 (7 bases). V was cut by 6 bases and J by 8 bases, with 12 bases left in between. CDR3 length equals 12 residues. The V gene's germline CDR1 is LGHNT and CDR2 FRNRAP. In nucleotides, the CDR3 is TGTGCTAGTGGCTCCCAGGGGGGTACGCAGTATTTT. Protein product: CASGSQGGTQYF.

This clonotype has just a few counts. The chain uses TRBV27 and TRBJ2-2, with D possibly being TRBD1 (5 bases). V was shortened by 6 bases and J by 1 base, with 15 bases between the two germline ends. The CDR3 is made up of 16 amino acids. Per the germline V gene, CDR1 is MNHEY and CDR2 is SMNVEV (reference sequence). This CDR3 reads CASSRTDRQNTGELFF. As DNA, the CDR3 is TGTGCCAGCAGCCGCACCGACAGACAGAACACCGGGGAGCTGTTTTTT.

There are a few counts of this clonotype. This rearrangement joins TRBV5-1 to TRBJ1-6; D gene uncertain. Germline V gene lookup returns CDR1 SGHRS and CDR2 YFSETQ. There are 15 residues in the CDR3. V gave up 0 bases and J gave up 7 bases, with 11 bases separating them. CDR3 sequence: CASSLAGEWNSPLHF. CDR3 sequence (DNA): TGCGCCAGCAGCTTGGCCGGGGAATGGAATTCACCCCTCCACTTT.

This clonotype was seen a handful of times. One end of the junction does not line up with germline, which may come from a read error. The gene calls are TRBV6-5 and TRBJ2-1; D perhaps matches TRBD1 (8 bases). This CDR3 is built from 15 residues. CDR1 and CDR2 (germline): MNHEY, SVGAGI. CDR3 sequence reads: CASSNSGGQASSQFF. The DNA of the CDR3 is TGTGCCAGCAGTAACTCGGGGGGACAGGCTAGTAGTCAGTTCTTC.

The chain is built from TRBV10-3 and TRBJ2-7; 10 bases are a match to TRBD1. This CDR3 is built from 17 residues. After removal of 6 bases from V and 4 bases from J, the junction contained 15 bases not matched to a gene. Looked up from germline, CDR1 is ENHRY and CDR2 is SYGVKD. The CDR3 DNA reads TGTGCCATCAGGGGCGGCGGTGGACAGGGGGATACGTACGAGCAGTACTTC. Amino acid sequence: CAIRGGGGQGDTYEQYF.

This rearrangement joins TRBV19 to TRBJ2-2; tentatively, D is TRBD2 (5 bases). This CDR3 has 14 residues. Germline V CDR1 and CDR2: LNHDA, SQIVND (reference sequence). V lost 7 bases to trimming and J lost 0 bases, with 9 bases between them. The CDR3 bases are TGTGCCAGTACTGACGGGGCGAACACCGGGGAGCTGTTTTTT. Protein product: CASTDGANTGELFF.

The rearrangement links TRBV29-1 to TRBJ1-2; no clear D. Germline V lookup: CDR1 SQVTM, CDR2 ANQGSEA. V lost 7 bases and J 6 bases, leaving 12 bases between the germline ends. This CDR3 is 11 amino acids long. The CDR3 loop reads CSAQAGDGYTF. The CDR3 nucleotides are TGCAGCGCCCAGGCCGGGGATGGCTACACCTTC.

This clonotype occurred a few times. V gene TRBV5-1 combines with J gene TRBJ2-7, with TRBD1 as a possible D gene (5 bases). Trimming cost V 0 bases and J 4 bases, with 11 bases left between them. Germline CDR1 and CDR2: SGHRS and YFSETQ. The CDR3 spans 14 residues. The CDR3 DNA reads as TGCGCCAGCAGCTTGGCCCCCGACAGTTACGAGCAGTACTTC. Its translation is CASSLAPDSYEQYF.

The gene calls are TRBV6-5 and TRBJ1-2; 8 bases match TRBD1. The CDR3 length is 15 residues. The V segment lost 2 bases and the J segment 0 bases; nucleotides outside the gene matches: 2. Germline V gene lookup returns CDR1 MNHEY and CDR2 SVGAGI. CDR3 nucleotide sequence: TGTGCCAGCAGTTACCGGGACAGGCCTAACTATGGCTACACCTTC. Its translation: CASSYRDRPNYGYTF.

This sequence joins TRBV18 and TRBJ2-5, with 9 nucleotides matching TRBD1. Germline assignment: CDR1 KGHSH and CDR2 LQKENI. The CDR3 loop spans 15 amino acids. The J segment lost 4 bases and the V segment lost 8 bases, leaving 11 bases of the junction unmatched. This CDR3 is CASQEPGTGRETQYF. CDR3 sequence (DNA): TGTGCCAGCCAAGAGCCCGGGACAGGGAGAGAGACCCAGTACTTC.

This clonotype has more than one count but fewer than ten. The chain's CDR3 is CASSLGPSGRGTGELFF. The CDR3 region has the DNA TGCGCCAGCAGCTTGGGGCCTAGCGGGAGAGGCACCGGGGAGCTGTTTTTT. The genes are TRBV5-1 and TRBJ2-2; 10 bases are shared with TRBD2. This CDR3 spans 17 amino acids. Trimming cost V 0 bases and J 4 bases; bases outside gene matches: 6. Germline CDR1 reads SGHRS; CDR2 reads YFSETQ.

The genes are TRBV20-1 and TRBJ2-1, with no clear D. This CDR3 region has 15 residues. V lost 7 bases and J 0 bases, leaving 16 bases between the germline ends. Germline V gives CDR1 DFQATT, CDR2 SNEGSKA (reference sequence). This CDR3 is CSVKLTQSSYNEQFF. The CDR3 DNA sequence: TGCAGTGTTAAATTAACCCAGAGCTCCTACAATGAGCAGTTCTTC.

The sample holds many counts of this clonotype. V gene TRBV5-4 combines with J gene TRBJ2-7; 8 bases align to TRBD2. The CDR3 extends over 15 amino acids. The ends lost 1 base at V and 5 bases at J; junction bases unmatched: 8. The germline gives CDR1 SGHNT, CDR2 YYREEE (reference sequence). CDR3 region: CASSLTSGPLDEQYF. The CDR3 bases are TGTGCCAGCAGCTTGACTAGCGGTCCCCTGGACGAGCAGTACTTC.

The V gene is TRBV9, the J gene TRBJ2-1, with 8 positions matching TRBD2. The V gene end was trimmed by 4 bases and the J gene end by 2 bases; junction bases not matched to a gene: 5. This CDR3 spans 15 amino acids. CDR1 is SGDLS, CDR2 YYNGEE, per germline. The CDR3 coding sequence is TGTGCCAGCAGCTTCACGGGGGGGACCTACAATGAGCAGTTCTTC. Amino acid sequence: CASSFTGGTYNEQFF.